This TCR beta chain is from a study of shared clonotypes between healthy human individuals. Study outcomes and limitations: The low donor count limited represented genetic and exposure-history diversity. On the whole, naive subsets had larger estimated richness than memory subsets had.

Naive CD45RA+ and memory CD45RA-negative subsets were split from CD4+ cells. Produced via immunoSEQ multiplex PCR; TCRdb's table is partial and in-frame only. The table includes roughly 2,500,000 clones, roughly 93% detected once. This CDR3 spans 15 amino acids. Unmatched junction bases numbered 17, after V lost 8 bases and J lost 10 bases. CDR1 is ENHRY and CDR2 is SYGVKD in the germline V gene. In regard to this clone: Its antigen is currently unknown.

The receptor's source is a man aged 18 to 29 in good health. Some clones in this sample may be carry-over from other donors' samples. Sequencing was done on a sample of naive CD4+ T cells from PBMCs. Stated subset: CD45RA+ positively selected. The rearrangement joins TRBV10-3 to TRBJ2-1; TRBD2 matches at 7 bases. The CDR3 DNA reads as TGTGCCATCGGATTGGGCGGGGGACCAGTCCGAGAGCAGTTCTTC. The encoded protein is CAIGLGGGPVREQFF.